This T cell receptor beta chain emerged from a study of CD8+ T cells in alopecia areata. The overall study: In an open-label trial, patients got 5 to 10 mg tofacitinib twice daily.

Study-wide results and caveats: Sequenced scalp T cells also include alphabeta T cells resident in normal skin.

In regard to this clone: Its antigen is currently unknown.

PBMCs served as the source from which CD4+ and CD8+ T cells were sorted. Sequencing used cDNA as its template, made by extracting RNA and reverse transcribing it. The repertoire was sequenced with immunoSEQ multiplex PCR; TCRdb's copy has only in-frame clones and lacks some. The sample contains about 180,000 clones, approximately 70% of which appear only once. The ends were cut back, 0 bases at V and 2 bases at J, with 7 bases in the middle. CDR1 and CDR2 from the germline V gene are SGHRS and YFSETQ. The CDR3 runs 14 residues. The gene calls are TRBV5-1 and TRBJ2-3; D possibly corresponds to TRBD2 (5 bases). The receptor comes from a human donor with alopecia areata. The specimen comprised CD8+ T cells sorted from blood, sampled at week 0. The CDR3 reads CASSLARDTDTQYF. The CDR3 nucleotides are TGCGCCAGCAGCTTGGCTCGGGACACAGATACGCAGTATTTT.